The clone carrying this TCR beta chain was seen at least ten times. TCRdb re-analysed the 5' RACE reads in MiXCR, keeping a single row per CDR3 protein. The table shows about 11,000 distinct CDR3 sequences, with around 3.5% occurring only once. The data stem from a study of spatial heterogeneity in lung cancer. Time point of the sample: sample taken at primary tumor resection. This CDR3 is 12 amino acids long. V was pared by 3 bases and J by 3 bases, with 5 bases between. The chain is built from TRBV12-3 or TRBV12-4 and TRBJ2-5; D is undetermined. This material consisted of PBMCs, taken at surgery. The sequence derives from a female donor with early-stage non-small cell lung cancer. The CDR3 DNA is TGTGCCAGCAGTTTGGTCGAAGAGACCCAGTACTTC. This encodes CASSLVEETQYF.